This T cell receptor (beta chain) was captured in a study of blood T cells in healthy people across ages. Germline CDR1 reads MNHEY; CDR2 reads SMNVEV (reference sequence). This CDR3 is built from 14 residues. V was cut by 3 bases and J by 4 bases, with 9 bases left in between. This clonotype was seen a few times. For the second PCR, which ran for about 6 to 12 cycles, a sample-barcoded 5' primer and a J-beta primer mix were used. Samples each returned at least 2.5 million CDR3-containing paired-end reads. TCRdb recomputed calls from the 5' RACE reads with MiXCR, one row per CDR3 protein. Among around 780,000 distinct CDR3 sequences listed, 20% to 30% were seen once. These data were likewise used in another study, on T cells of mothers and their children. That study reports: The data showed no persistent microchimeric T cell clones.

The receptor was isolated from a boy aged 10-17 years in good health. This chain joins TRBV27 and TRBJ2-2; a possible D gene is TRBD2 (5 bases). Material: blood. The CDR3 bases are TGTGCCAGCAGTTTGGGGAGTTCCACCGGGGAGCTGTTTTTT. This translates into CASSLGSSTGELFF.